This TCR beta chain was documented in a study of Graves' ophthalmopathy and Graves' hyperthyroidism. Overall study context: Researchers obtained peripheral blood at initial diagnosis, before any treatment had begun.

Overall study results and limits: Most thyroid-expanded clonotypes exceeding 0.001 frequency were also found in blood. A model of 13 signatures distinguished ophthalmopathy from stable hyperthyroidism at around 90% sensitivity and nearly 82% specificity.

The CDR3 consists of 14 residues. V lost 9 bases and J 4 bases, leaving 18 bases between the germline ends. Per germline, CDR1 LNHNV and CDR2 YYDKDF (reference sequence). This clonotype was seen repeatedly, ten times or more. Its target is not known. The evidence that diagnosis relied on was clinical symptoms, serum thyroxine, TRAb, thyroid ultrasound and orbital computed tomography. Scientists amplified the TCR beta CDR3 regions from RNA transcripts. First-round RT-PCR employed HTBI primers, with a second-round multiplex PCR after it. Using its own MiXCR run on the multiplex PCR reads, TCRdb lists one record per CDR3 protein. The sample has some 750,000 distinct CDR3 sequences, 40% seen once.

The TCR was taken from an adult man with Graves' ophthalmopathy. The chain recombines TRBV15 with TRBJ1-2, with D uncertain. Sequenced sample: peripheral blood. The CDR3 region is CATSLSYGSYGYTF. The CDR3 nucleotides are TGTGCCACTAGCCTATCTTACGGCAGCTATGGCTACACCTTC.